The following is a T cell receptor beta chain sequence with its context. The data were produced by immunoSEQ multiplex PCR, yet TCRdb's version contains in-frame clones alone and is incomplete. The profile shows hundreds of thousands of clones, around 87% of them singletons. Indicated treatment: roughly 20 received Ad26.COV2.S at low or high dose, single or two shots; about five received placebo; per-sample allocation not given. After the first vaccine or placebo injection, samples were drawn on day 63. This entry is derived from a study of Ad26.COV2.S vaccination and SARS-CoV-2 variants. Background on the study: Donor allocation was to the COV1001 Ad26.COV2.S trial arm.

Germline V lookup: CDR1 MGHRA, CDR2 YSYEKL. The CDR3 totals 14 residues. V lost 3 bases and J lost 0, with 9 bases in between. The material sequenced was peripheral blood, taken in a trial of Ad26.COV2.S vaccine versus placebo. The chain employs TRBV4-1 and TRBJ2-7; either TRBD1 or TRBD2 may fit D (5 bases each). The receptor was isolated from a person aged 18 to 59 who received the Ad26.COV2.S COVID-19 vaccine or a placebo. Written as DNA, the CDR3 is TGCGCCAGCAGCCACCGGGACGTCTCCTACGAGCAGTACTTC. This gives the protein CASSHRDVSYEQYF.